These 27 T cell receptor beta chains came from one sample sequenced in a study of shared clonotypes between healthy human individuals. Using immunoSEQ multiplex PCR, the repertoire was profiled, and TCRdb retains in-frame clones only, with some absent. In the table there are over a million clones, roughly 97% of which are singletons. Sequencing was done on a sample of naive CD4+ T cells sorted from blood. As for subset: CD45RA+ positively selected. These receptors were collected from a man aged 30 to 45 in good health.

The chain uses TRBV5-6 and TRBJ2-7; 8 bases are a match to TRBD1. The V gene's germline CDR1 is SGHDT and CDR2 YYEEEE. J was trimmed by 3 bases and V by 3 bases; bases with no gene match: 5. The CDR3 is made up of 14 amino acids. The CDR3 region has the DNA TGTGCCAGCAGCTCCCCGGGACAGGACTACGAGCAGTACTTC. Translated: CASSSPGQDYEQYF. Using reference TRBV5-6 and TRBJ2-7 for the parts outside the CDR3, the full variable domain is DAGVTQSPTHLIKTRGQQVTLRCSPKSGHDTVSWYQQALGQGPQFIFQYYEEEERQRGNFPDRFSGHQFPNYSSELNVNALLLGDSALYLCASSSPGQDYEQYFGPGTRLTVT.

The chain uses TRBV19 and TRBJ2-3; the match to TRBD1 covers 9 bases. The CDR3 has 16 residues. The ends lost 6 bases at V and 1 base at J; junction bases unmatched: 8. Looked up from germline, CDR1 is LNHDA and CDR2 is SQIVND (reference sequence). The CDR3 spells CASSLQWTGGTDTQYF. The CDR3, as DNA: TGTGCCAGTAGCCTACAATGGACAGGGGGCACAGATACGCAGTATTTT.

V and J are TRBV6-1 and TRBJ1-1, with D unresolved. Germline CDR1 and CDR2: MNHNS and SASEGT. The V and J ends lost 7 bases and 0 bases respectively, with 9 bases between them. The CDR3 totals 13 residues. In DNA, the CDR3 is TGTGCCAGCAATATGGAGTTGAACACTGAAGCTTTCTTT. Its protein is CASNMELNTEAFF.

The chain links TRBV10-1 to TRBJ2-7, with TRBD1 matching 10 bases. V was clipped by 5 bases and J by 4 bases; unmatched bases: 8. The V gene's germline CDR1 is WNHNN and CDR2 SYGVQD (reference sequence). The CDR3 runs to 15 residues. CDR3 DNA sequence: TGCGCCAGCAGTCTTGACAGGGGGCGCGATTACGAGCAGTACTTC. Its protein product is CASSLDRGRDYEQYF.

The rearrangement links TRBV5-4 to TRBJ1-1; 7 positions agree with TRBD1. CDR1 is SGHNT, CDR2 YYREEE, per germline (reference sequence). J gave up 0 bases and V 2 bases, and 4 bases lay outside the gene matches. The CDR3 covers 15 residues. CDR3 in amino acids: CASSLTGQMNTEAFF. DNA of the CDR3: TGTGCCAGCAGCTTAACGGGACAGATGAACACTGAAGCTTTCTTT.

The CDR3 DNA reads as TGTGCCAGCAGCCCCGGGGGACAGGGGACCCCTAAAAACATTCAGTACTTC. Translated, it gives CASSPGGQGTPKNIQYF. The chain combines TRBV7-9 with TRBJ2-4; TRBD1 matches at 10 bases. This CDR3 has 17 residues. CDR1 SEHNR and CDR2 FQNEAQ come from the germline V gene (reference sequence). With V trimmed by 5 bases and J by 4 bases, 11 bases remained unmatched.

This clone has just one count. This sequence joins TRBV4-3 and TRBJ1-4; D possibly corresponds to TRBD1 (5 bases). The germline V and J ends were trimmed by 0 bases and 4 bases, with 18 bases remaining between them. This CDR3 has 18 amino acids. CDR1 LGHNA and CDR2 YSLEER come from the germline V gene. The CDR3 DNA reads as TGCGCCAGCAGCCAAGATGGATTTGGACGGGGGAGTAATGAAAAACTGTTTTTT. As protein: CASSQDGFGRGSNEKLFF.

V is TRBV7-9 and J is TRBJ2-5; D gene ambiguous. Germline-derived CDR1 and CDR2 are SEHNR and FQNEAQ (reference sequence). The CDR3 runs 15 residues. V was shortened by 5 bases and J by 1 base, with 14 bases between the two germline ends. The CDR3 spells CASSPTVWAQETQYF. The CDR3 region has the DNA TGTGCCAGCAGCCCCACGGTTTGGGCCCAAGAGACCCAGTACTTC.

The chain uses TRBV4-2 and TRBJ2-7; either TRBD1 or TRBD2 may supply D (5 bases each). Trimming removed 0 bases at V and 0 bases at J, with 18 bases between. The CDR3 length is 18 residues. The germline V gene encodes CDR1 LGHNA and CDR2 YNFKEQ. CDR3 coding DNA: TGTGCCAGCAGCCAAGATCGTAACCGGGACGTAAGCTCCTACGAGCAGTACTTC. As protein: CASSQDRNRDVSSYEQYF.

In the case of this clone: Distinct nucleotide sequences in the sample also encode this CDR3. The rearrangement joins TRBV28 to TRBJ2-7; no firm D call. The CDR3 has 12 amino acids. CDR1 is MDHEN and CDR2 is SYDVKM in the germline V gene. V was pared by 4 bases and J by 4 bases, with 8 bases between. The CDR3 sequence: CASSSRVYEQYF. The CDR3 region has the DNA TGTGCCAGCAGTTCCCGTGTGTACGAGCAGTACTTC.

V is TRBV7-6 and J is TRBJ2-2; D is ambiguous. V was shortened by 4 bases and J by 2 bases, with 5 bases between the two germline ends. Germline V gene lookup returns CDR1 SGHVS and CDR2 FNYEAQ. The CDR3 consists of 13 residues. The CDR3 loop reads CASSSFNTGELFF. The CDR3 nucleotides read TGTGCCAGCAGCTCCTTCAACACCGGGGAGCTGTTTTTT.

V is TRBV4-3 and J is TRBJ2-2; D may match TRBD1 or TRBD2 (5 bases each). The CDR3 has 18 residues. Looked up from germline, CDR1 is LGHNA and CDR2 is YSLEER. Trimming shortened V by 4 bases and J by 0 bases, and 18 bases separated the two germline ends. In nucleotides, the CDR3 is TGCGCCAGCAGCCCCCGGGACGGAAAGTTCGCGAACACCGGGGAGCTGTTTTTT. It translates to CASSPRDGKFANTGELFF.

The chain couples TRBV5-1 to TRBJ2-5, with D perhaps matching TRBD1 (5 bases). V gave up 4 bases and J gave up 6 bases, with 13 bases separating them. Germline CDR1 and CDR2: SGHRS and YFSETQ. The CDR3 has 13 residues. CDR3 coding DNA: TGCGCCAGCAGCAAAGACAGAATGCAGACCCAGTACTTC. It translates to CASSKDRMQTQYF.

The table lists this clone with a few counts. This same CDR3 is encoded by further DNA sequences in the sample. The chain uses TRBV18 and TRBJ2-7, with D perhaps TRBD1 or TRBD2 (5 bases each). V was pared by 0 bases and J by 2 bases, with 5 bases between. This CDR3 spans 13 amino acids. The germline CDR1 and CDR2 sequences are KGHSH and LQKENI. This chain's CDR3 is CASSPPGAYEQYF. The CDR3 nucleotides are TGTGCCAGCTCACCACCGGGGGCCTACGAGCAGTACTTC. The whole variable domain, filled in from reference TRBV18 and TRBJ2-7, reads NAGVMQNPRHLVRRRGQEARLRCSPMKGHSHVYWYRQLPEEGLKFMVYLQKENIIDESGMPKERFSAEFPKEGPSILRIQQVVRGDSAAYFCASSPPGAYEQYFGPGTRLTVT.

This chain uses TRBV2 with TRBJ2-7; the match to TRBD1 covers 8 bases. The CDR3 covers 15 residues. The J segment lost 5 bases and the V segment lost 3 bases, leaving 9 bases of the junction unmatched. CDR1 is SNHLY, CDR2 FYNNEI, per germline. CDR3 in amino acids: CASSDRGQDSHEQYF. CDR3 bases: TGTGCCAGCAGTGATAGGGGACAGGATTCCCACGAGCAGTACTTC.

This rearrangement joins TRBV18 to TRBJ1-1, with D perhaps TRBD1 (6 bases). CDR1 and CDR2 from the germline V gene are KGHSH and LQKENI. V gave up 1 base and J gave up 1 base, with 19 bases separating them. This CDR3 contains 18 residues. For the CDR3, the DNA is TGTGCCAGCTCACCACTAGTGGGGGGGGCCAGAGAGAACACTGAAGCTTTCTTT. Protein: CASSPLVGGARENTEAFF.

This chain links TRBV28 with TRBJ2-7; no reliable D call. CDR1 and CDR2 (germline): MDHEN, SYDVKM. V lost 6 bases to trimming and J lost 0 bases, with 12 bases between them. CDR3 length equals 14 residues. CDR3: CASSIIGPSYEQYF. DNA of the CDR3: TGTGCCAGCAGCATTATTGGACCCTCCTACGAGCAGTACTTC.

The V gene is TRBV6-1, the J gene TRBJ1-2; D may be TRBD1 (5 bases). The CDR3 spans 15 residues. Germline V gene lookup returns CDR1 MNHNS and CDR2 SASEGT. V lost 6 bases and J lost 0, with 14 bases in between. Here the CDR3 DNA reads TGTGCCAGCAGAGACGACAGTATTGCTAACTATGGCTACACCTTC. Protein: CASRDDSIANYGYTF.

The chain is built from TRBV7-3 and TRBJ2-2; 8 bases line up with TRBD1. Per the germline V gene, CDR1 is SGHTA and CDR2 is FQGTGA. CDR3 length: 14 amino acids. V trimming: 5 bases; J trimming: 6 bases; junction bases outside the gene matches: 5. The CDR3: CASSPTGAPGELFF. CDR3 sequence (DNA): TGTGCCAGCAGCCCGACAGGGGCGCCCGGGGAGCTGTTTTTT.

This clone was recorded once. This CDR3 reads CASRGGESVRWNQPQHF. The DNA of the CDR3 is TGTGCCAGCAGGGGAGGGGAGTCAGTCAGGTGGAATCAGCCCCAGCATTTT. V and J are TRBV28 and TRBJ1-5; the D gene is possibly TRBD1 (5 bases). The CDR3 loop spans 17 amino acids. V was trimmed by 6 bases and J by 4 bases, leaving 22 bases between them. Germline V gene lookup returns CDR1 MDHEN and CDR2 SYDVKM.

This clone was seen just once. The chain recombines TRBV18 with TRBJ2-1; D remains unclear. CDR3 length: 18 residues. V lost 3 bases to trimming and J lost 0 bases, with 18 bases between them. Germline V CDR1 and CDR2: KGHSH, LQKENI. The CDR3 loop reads CASSPPGRNDISYNEQFF. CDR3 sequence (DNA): TGTGCCAGCTCACCTCCCGGACGGAATGACATCTCCTACAATGAGCAGTTCTTC.

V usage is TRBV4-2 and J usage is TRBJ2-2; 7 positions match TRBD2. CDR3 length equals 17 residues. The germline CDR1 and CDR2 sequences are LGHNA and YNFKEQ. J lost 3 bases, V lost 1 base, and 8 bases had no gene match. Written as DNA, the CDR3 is TGTGCCAGCAGCCAAGCCACCGGGACTACTCACACCGGGGAGCTGTTTTTT. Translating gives CASSQATGTTHTGELFF.

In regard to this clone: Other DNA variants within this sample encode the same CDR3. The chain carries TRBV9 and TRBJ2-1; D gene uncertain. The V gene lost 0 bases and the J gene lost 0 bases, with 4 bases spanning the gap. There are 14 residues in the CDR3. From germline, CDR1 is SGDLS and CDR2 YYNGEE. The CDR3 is CASSVGGSYNEQFF. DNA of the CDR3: TGTGCCAGCAGCGTAGGCGGCTCCTACAATGAGCAGTTCTTC.

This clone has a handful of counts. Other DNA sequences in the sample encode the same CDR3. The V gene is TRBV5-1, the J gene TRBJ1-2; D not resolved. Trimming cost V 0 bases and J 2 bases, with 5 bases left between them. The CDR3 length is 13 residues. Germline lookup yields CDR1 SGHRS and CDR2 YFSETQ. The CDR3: CASSLGKNYGYTF. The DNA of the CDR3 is TGCGCCAGCAGCTTGGGGAAAAACTATGGCTACACCTTC.

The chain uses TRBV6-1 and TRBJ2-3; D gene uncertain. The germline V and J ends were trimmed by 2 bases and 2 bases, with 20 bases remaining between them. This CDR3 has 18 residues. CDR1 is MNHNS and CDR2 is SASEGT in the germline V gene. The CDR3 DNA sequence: TGTGCCAGCAGTGAAAGGAATAGTGACCAGACGTACACAGATACGCAGTATTTT. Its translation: CASSERNSDQTYTDTQYF.

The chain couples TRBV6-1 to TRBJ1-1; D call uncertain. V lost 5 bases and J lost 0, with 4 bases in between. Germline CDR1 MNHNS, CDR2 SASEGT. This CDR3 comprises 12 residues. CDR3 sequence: CASSQVNTEAFF. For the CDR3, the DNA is TGTGCCAGCAGTCAAGTGAACACTGAAGCTTTCTTT.

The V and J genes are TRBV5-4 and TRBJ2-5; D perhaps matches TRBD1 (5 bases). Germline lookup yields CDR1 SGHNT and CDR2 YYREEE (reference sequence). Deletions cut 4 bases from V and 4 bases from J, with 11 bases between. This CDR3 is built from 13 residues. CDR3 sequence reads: CASSKGSRETQYF. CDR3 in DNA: TGTGCCAGCAGCAAGGGGTCCCGAGAGACCCAGTACTTC.